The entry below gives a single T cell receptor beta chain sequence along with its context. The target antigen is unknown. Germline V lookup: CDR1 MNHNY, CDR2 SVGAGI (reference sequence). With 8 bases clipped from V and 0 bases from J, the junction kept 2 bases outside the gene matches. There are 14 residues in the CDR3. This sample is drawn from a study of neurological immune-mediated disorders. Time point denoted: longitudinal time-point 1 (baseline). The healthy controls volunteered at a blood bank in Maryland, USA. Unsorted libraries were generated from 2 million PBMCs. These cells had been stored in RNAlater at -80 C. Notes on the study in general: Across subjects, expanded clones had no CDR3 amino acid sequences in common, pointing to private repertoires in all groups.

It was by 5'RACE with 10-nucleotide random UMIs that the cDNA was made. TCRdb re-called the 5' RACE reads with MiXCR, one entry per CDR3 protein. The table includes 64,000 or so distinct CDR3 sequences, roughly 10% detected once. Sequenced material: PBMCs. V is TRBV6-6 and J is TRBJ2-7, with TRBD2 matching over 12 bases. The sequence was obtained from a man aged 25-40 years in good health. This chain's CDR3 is CASGGLAGSYEQYF. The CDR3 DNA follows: TGTGCCAGCGGGGGACTAGCGGGCTCCTACGAGCAGTACTTC.